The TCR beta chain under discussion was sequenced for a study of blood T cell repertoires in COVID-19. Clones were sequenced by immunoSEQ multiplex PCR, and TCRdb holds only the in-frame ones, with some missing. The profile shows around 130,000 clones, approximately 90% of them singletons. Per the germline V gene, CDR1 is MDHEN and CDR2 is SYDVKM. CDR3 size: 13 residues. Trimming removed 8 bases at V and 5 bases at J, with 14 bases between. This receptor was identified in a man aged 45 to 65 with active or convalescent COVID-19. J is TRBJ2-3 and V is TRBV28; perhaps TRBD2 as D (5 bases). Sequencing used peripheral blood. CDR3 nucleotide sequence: TGTGCCAGCCATGAAGTGGGAGTAGATACGCAGTATTTT. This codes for CASHEVGVDTQYF.